A single sample gave rise to the 25 T cell receptor beta chains below, sequenced in a study of human T cells and chemical hapten exposure. Time point of the sample: patch test 1, 2 weeks after DPC sensitization. Stated treatment: therapeutic diphenylcyclopropenone sensitization with weekly scalp DPC. Each CDR3 protein is one row after TCRdb ran MiXCR on the RACE reads. Of about 110,000 distinct CDR3 sequences listed, 8% to 13% are singletons. This specimen consisted of whole blood, obtained in connection with sensitization to the hapten diphenylcyclopropenone (DPC). Receptors originate from a woman aged 35 to 49 with alopecia areata. Some clones in this sample may be carry-over from other donors' samples.

This clonotype showed up many times. The chain combines TRBV7-9 with TRBJ1-3; no clear D gene. Trimming took 5 bases from V and 2 from J, leaving 4 bases between them. The CDR3 totals 12 residues. Germline CDR1 SEHNR, CDR2 FQNEAQ (reference sequence). The CDR3: CASSPTGNTIYF. The CDR3 coding sequence is TGTGCCAGCAGCCCGACTGGAAACACCATATATTTT.

This clonotype was seen at least ten times. V usage is TRBV27 and J usage is TRBJ2-5; D tentatively fits TRBD1 or TRBD2 (5 bases each). The CDR3 consists of 15 residues. Trimming took 5 bases from V and 3 from J, leaving 16 bases between them. Germline CDR1 is MNHEY and CDR2 is SMNVEV (reference sequence). DNA of the CDR3: TGTGCCAGCAGTCCTTACGGGACGGTAGAAGAGACCCAGTACTTC. Translated: CASSPYGTVEETQYF.

With regard to this clonotype: This may come from a read error, since a much larger clone is one base off. J is TRBJ2-4 and V is TRBV28; 9 bases are shared with TRBD1. The germline CDR1 and CDR2 sequences are MDHEN and SYDVKM. The CDR3 length is 15 residues. The CDR3 nucleotides read TGTGTCAGCAGTTCCCCCGGGACAGGGATGGACATTCAGTACTTC. It translates to CVSSSPGTGMDIQYF.

Only a few counts were recorded for this clonotype. This sequence joins TRBV5-5 and TRBJ1-2; possibly TRBD1 for D (6 bases). Germline V gene lookup returns CDR1 SGHKS and CDR2 YYEKEE (reference sequence). V was pared by 0 bases and J by 4 bases, with 19 bases between. This CDR3 spans 17 amino acids. This CDR3 reads CASSLDNTAGEGYGYTF. The CDR3 DNA follows: TGTGCCAGCAGCTTGGATAATACGGCAGGGGAAGGCTATGGCTACACCTTC. Together with reference TRBV5-5 and TRBJ1-2, the CDR3 gives the full variable domain: DAGVTQSPTHLIKTRGQQVTLRCSPISGHKSVSWYQQVLGQGPQFIFQYYEKEERGRGNFPDRFSARQFPNYSSELNVNALLLGDSALYLCASSLDNTAGEGYGYTFGSGTRLTVV.

This clonotype was recorded many times. The J gene is TRBJ1-5, the V gene TRBV19; D is ambiguous. The germline gives CDR1 LNHDA, CDR2 SQIVND (reference sequence). The V end was cut by 5 bases, the J end by 2 bases, with 7 bases between. The CDR3 has 13 residues. CDR3 coding DNA: TGTGCCAGTAGTGAGTTGGGCAATCAGCCCCAGCATTTT. Translating it yields CASSELGNQPQHF.

This clonotype was found many times. CDR3 nucleotides: TGTGCCAGCAGCTTAGCCCGAGAAGATACGCAGTATTTT. Protein product: CASSLAREDTQYF. The V and J genes are TRBV7-2 and TRBJ2-3; D is unclear. Germline loops: CDR1 SGHTA, CDR2 FQGNSA. Trimming shortened V by 0 bases and J by 5 bases, and 6 bases separated the two germline ends. The CDR3 runs to 13 residues.

The chain joins TRBV7-8 to TRBJ2-7, with TRBD1 identical over 7 bases. CDR3 length equals 12 residues. Germline CDR1 reads SGHVS; CDR2 reads FQNEAQ. V gave up 9 bases and J gave up 3 bases; unmatched junction bases: 5. The CDR3 reads CASNRQGYEQYF. CDR3 bases: TGTGCCAGTAATCGACAGGGCTACGAGCAGTACTTC. The entire variable domain, with the rest obtained from reference TRBV7-8 and TRBJ2-7, is as follows: GAGVSQSPRYKVAKRGQDVALRCDPISGHVSLFWYQQALGQGPEFLTYFQNEAQLDKSGLPSDRFFAERPEGSVSTLKIQRTQQEDSAVYLCASNRQGYEQYFGPGTRLTVT.

The chain couples TRBV20-1 to TRBJ1-4; 10 positions match TRBD1. V was clipped by 5 bases and J by 6 bases; unmatched bases: 6. Germline-derived CDR1 and CDR2 are DFQATT and SNEGSKA (reference sequence). The CDR3 is made up of 14 amino acids. In nucleotides, the CDR3 is TGCAGTGCTCGGGACAGGGGAGGGGATGAAAAACTGTTTTTT. Its translation is CSARDRGGDEKLFF.

This clonotype was recorded at least ten times. V and J are TRBV30 and TRBJ2-1; possibly TRBD1 for D (6 bases). The germline gives CDR1 GTSNPN, CDR2 SVGIG (reference sequence). The CDR3 has 15 amino acids. Trimming took off 7 bases at V and 4 bases at J, with 20 bases between the two ends. CDR3 residues: CALDGTTHQYNEQFF. For the CDR3, the DNA is TGTGCCTTGGATGGGACAACCCATCAATACAATGAGCAGTTCTTC.

This clonotype came up many times. The V and J genes are TRBV6-5 and TRBJ2-3; 8 nucleotides align to TRBD1. V lost 5 bases, J lost 6 bases, and 7 bases stayed unmatched. There are 14 residues in the CDR3. Looked up from germline, CDR1 is MNHEY and CDR2 is SVGAGI. The CDR3 nucleotides read TGTGCCAGCAGTCTGCAGGGGGCACAGGATACGCAGTATTTT. Translation: CASSLQGAQDTQYF.

There are a few counts of this clonotype. The V call is TRBV27, the J call TRBJ1-6; D may be TRBD1 (5 bases). Germline V gene data show CDR1 as MNHEY and CDR2 as SMNVEV (reference sequence). This CDR3 comprises 13 residues. The ends were cut back, 7 bases at V and 12 bases at J, with 16 bases in the middle. The CDR3 nucleotides read TGTGCCAGCACCCAGTGGGGGGAGGGACCCCTCCACTTT. Translated, it gives CASTQWGEGPLHF.

This clonotype was recorded a few times. The rearrangement uses TRBV3-1 and TRBJ2-7; perhaps TRBD1 as D (5 bases). The germline V gene has CDR1 LGHDT and CDR2 YNNKEL (reference sequence). CDR3 size: 13 residues. Trimming removed 4 bases from V and 2 bases from J, with 9 bases in between. CDR3 sequence: CASSRGHAYEQYF. CDR3 in DNA: TGTGCCAGCAGCCGGGGCCACGCCTACGAGCAGTACTTC.

This clonotype was detected a few times. This chain joins TRBV20-1 and TRBJ2-7; perhaps TRBD2 as D (5 bases). CDR3 length: 15 residues. Trimming stripped 1 base from V and 1 base from J, with 14 bases between. Germline-derived CDR1 and CDR2 are DFQATT and SNEGSKA (reference sequence). CDR3: CSARGSSGYSYEQYF. The CDR3 DNA follows: TGCAGTGCTAGAGGTTCGAGCGGTTATTCCTACGAGCAGTACTTC.

The table lists this clonotype with many counts. The chain uses TRBV7-8 and TRBJ1-2; D gene unclear. There are 14 residues in the CDR3. The V end was cut by 5 bases, the J end by 8 bases, with 18 bases between. Per germline, CDR1 SGHVS and CDR2 FQNEAQ. DNA for the CDR3: TGTGCCAGCAGCCCAAACTACGGACCGGAAGGCTACACCTTC. Protein product: CASSPNYGPEGYTF.

This chain links TRBV5-1 with TRBJ2-1; either TRBD1 or TRBD2 may supply D (5 bases each). CDR1 SGHRS and CDR2 YFSETQ come from the germline V gene. Trimming left V 4 bases short and J 9 bases short, with 17 bases between. The CDR3 runs 14 residues. CDR3 DNA sequence: TGCGCCAGCAGCCTAGGGACGATCGAGGGTGAGCAGTTCTTC. Translation gives CASSLGTIEGEQFF.

This clonotype was picked up many times. The rearrangement uses TRBV6-2 or TRBV6-3 and TRBJ1-5; TRBD1 agrees at 7 bases. In germline, CDR1 is MNHEY, CDR2 SVGEGT. Trimming took 6 bases from V and 5 from J; bases not matched to a gene: 4. The CDR3 has 13 residues. The CDR3 coding sequence is TGTGCCAGCAGACAACAGGGGCATCAGCCCCAGCATTTT. Translated, it gives CASRQQGHQPQHF.

This clonotype has just a few counts. The chain joins TRBV20-1 to TRBJ1-2; no clear D. The ends were cut back, 3 bases at V and 5 bases at J, with 13 bases in the middle. The CDR3 sequence is 13 residues long. CDR1 DFQATT and CDR2 SNEGSKA come from the germline V gene (reference sequence). The CDR3 sequence: CSASPDRGYGYTF. The CDR3, as DNA: TGCAGTGCTAGCCCCGATCGTGGATATGGCTACACCTTC.

This clonotype turned up a few times. The V call is TRBV10-3, the J call TRBJ2-7; D call uncertain. Between the trimmed V and J ends, which lost 4 bases and 2 bases, there was a span of 9 bases. Germline CDR1 reads ENHRY; CDR2 reads SYGVKD. This CDR3 is 13 amino acids long. CDR3 sequence (DNA): TGTGCCATCAGTGCTGGCACGACCTACGAGCAGTACTTC. It translates to CAISAGTTYEQYF.

The J gene is TRBJ1-1, the V gene TRBV4-3; weak D call: TRBD1 (6 bases). Trimming took off 4 bases at V and 0 bases at J, with 12 bases between the two ends. The germline V gene encodes CDR1 LGHNA and CDR2 YSLEER. This CDR3 comprises 15 residues. The DNA for the CDR3 is TGCGCCAGCAGCCGCGCCGGACAGCTGAACACTGAAGCTTTCTTT. Its protein product is CASSRAGQLNTEAFF.

This clonotype was detected ten times or more. This rearrangement joins TRBV5-1 to TRBJ2-2; 8 positions agree with TRBD2. The CDR3 is 16 residues long. V shed 8 bases, J shed 1 base, and the junction held 10 bases outside the gene matches. Germline CDR1 reads SGHRS; CDR2 reads YFSETQ. CDR3 nucleotide sequence: TGCGCCAGGGGGACCACTAGCGGAGAGAACACCGGGGAGCTGTTTTTT. This codes for CARGTTSGENTGELFF.

A few counts support this clonotype. The rearrangement uses TRBV4-1 and TRBJ2-2, with a weak D call TRBD1 (5 bases). The CDR3 contains 15 residues. Germline values: CDR1 MGHRA, CDR2 YSYEKL. Trimming removed 1 base at V and 9 bases at J, with 15 bases between. The CDR3 loop reads CASSQGGREGRELFF. The CDR3 DNA sequence: TGCGCCAGCAGCCAAGGGGGCAGGGAAGGGAGGGAGCTGTTTTTT.

This clonotype has ten or more counts. The chain couples TRBV19 to TRBJ1-2; D gene ambiguous. The CDR3 has 14 residues. The germline gives CDR1 LNHDA, CDR2 SQIVND (reference sequence). V was clipped by 5 bases and J by 3 bases, with 13 bases between them. The CDR3 DNA is TGTGCCAGTAGTCTGCGGCAGGCGTACTATGGCTACACCTTC. It yields the protein CASSLRQAYYGYTF.

This clonotype was observed at least ten times. J is TRBJ1-1 and V is TRBV6-2 or TRBV6-3; D gene uncertain. CDR1 and CDR2 (germline): MNHEY, SVGEGT. Trimming pared 4 bases from V and 1 base from J, leaving 7 bases between. The CDR3 runs 13 residues. The CDR3 nucleotides read TGTGCCAGCAGTTTTTACCAGAACACTGAAGCTTTCTTT. It encodes CASSFYQNTEAFF.

The genes are TRBV5-4 and TRBJ2-3, with D possibly being TRBD2 (6 bases). CDR3 size: 16 residues. Trimming took 6 bases from V and 1 from J, leaving 18 bases between them. Germline lookup yields CDR1 SGHNT and CDR2 YYREEE (reference sequence). The CDR3 spells CASTLTARDGTDTQYF. The CDR3 DNA reads as TGTGCCAGCACCCTCACGGCGCGGGACGGCACAGATACGCAGTATTTT.

This clonotype was detected many times. This chain connects TRBV10-1 to TRBJ2-7, with D tentatively TRBD1 or TRBD2 (6 bases each). Germline V CDR1 and CDR2: WNHNN, SYGVQD (reference sequence). V lost 3 bases and J lost 7, with 16 bases in between. The CDR3 sequence is 14 residues long. The CDR3 nucleotides read TGCGCCAGCAGTGAACGAACAGGGACTCGGGAGCAGTACTTC. Protein product: CASSERTGTREQYF.